The clone carrying this TCR beta chain was detected only once. The antigen is undetermined. This sample was included in a study of T cell repertoires in ileal Crohn's disease. At the level of the study: At postoperative colonoscopy, neoterminal ileum biopsies were taken as M6. Overall study results and limits: Endoscopic recurrence occurred in every patient whose clonality exceeded 26.8%.

This CDR3 region has 15 residues. J lost 8 bases, V lost 1 base, and 10 bases had no gene match. CDR1 is SGHTS and CDR2 is YDEGEE in the germline V gene. TCRB immunosequencing input was about 520 nanograms of biopsy DNA per sample. Clones were sequenced by immunoSEQ multiplex PCR, and TCRdb holds only the in-frame ones, with some missing. The data show about 62,000 clones, around nine tenths seen once. Specified time point: neoterminal ileum biopsy at postoperative endoscopy, about 6 months after surgery. Sequenced material: ileal tissue. This TCR derives from an adult with Crohn's disease. The chain has TRBV5-8 and TRBJ1-2, with 8 bases identical to TRBD1. Written as DNA, the CDR3 is TGTGCCAGCAGCTTGTTTCCCCGACAGGGGCAAGGCTACACCTTC. Protein sequence: CASSLFPRQGQGYTF.